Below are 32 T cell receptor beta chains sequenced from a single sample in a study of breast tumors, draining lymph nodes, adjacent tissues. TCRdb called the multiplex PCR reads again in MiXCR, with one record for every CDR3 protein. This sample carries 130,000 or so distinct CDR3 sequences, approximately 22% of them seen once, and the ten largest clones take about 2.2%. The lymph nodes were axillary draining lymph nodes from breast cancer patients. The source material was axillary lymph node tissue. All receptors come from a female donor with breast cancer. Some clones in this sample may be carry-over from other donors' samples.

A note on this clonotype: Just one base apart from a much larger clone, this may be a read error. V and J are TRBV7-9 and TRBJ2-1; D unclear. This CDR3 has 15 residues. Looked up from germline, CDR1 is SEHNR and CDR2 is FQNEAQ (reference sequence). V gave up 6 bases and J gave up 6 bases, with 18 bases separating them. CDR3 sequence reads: CASSPVKQPFNEQFF. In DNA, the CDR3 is TGTGCCAGCAGTCCCGTTAAGCAGCCATTCAATGAGCAGTTCTTC.

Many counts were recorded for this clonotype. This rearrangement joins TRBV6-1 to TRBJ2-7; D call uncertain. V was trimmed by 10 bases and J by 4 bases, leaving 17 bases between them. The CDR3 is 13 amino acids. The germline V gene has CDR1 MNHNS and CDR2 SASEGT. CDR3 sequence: CATRLTMGYEQYF. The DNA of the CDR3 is TGTGCCACTCGCCTCACAATGGGTTACGAGCAGTACTTC.

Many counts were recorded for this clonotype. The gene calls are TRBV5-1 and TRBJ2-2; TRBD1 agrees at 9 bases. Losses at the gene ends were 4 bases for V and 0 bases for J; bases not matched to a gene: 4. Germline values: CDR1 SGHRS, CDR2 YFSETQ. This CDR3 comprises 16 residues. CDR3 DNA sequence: TGCGCCAGCAGCCTCAGGACAGGGGCGAACACCGGGGAGCTGTTTTTT. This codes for CASSLRTGANTGELFF.

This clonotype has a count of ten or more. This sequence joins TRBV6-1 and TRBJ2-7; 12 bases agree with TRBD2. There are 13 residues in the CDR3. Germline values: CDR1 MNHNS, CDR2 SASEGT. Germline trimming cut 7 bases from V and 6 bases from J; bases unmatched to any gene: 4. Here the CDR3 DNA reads TGTGCCAGCATTCTAGCGGGAGGGCCCGAGCAGTACTTC. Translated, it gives CASILAGGPEQYF.

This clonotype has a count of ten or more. The CDR3 bases are TGTGCCAGCAGCCATGGGACAGCCAACTATGGCTACACCTTC. Protein sequence: CASSHGTANYGYTF. This chain links TRBV27 with TRBJ1-2; TRBD1 matches 7 bases. CDR1 is MNHEY, CDR2 SMNVEV, per germline (reference sequence). The CDR3 has 14 amino acids. J was trimmed by 2 bases and V by 6 bases; bases with no gene match: 6.

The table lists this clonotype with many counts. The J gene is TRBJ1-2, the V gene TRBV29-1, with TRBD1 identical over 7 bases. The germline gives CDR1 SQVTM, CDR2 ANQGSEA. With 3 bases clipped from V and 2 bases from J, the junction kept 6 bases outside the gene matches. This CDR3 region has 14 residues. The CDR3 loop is CSVEEGASNYGYTF. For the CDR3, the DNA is TGCAGCGTTGAGGAGGGGGCGTCGAACTATGGCTACACCTTC.

The CDR3 loop reads CASRTSRVTGYEQYF. The DNA of the CDR3 is TGTGCCAGCAGGACTAGCAGGGTGACCGGCTACGAGCAGTACTTC. This chain joins TRBV28 and TRBJ2-7, with 7 bases matching TRBD2. Germline V gives CDR1 MDHEN, CDR2 SYDVKM. V lost 6 bases to trimming and J lost 3 bases; unmatched junction nucleotides: 11. This CDR3 contains 15 residues.

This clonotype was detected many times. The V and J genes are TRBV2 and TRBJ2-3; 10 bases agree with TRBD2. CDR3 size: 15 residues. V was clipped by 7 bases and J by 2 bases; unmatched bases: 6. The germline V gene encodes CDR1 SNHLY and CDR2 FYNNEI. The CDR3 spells CASKLAGTYTDTQYF. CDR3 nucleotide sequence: TGTGCCAGCAAACTAGCGGGGACCTACACAGATACGCAGTATTTT.

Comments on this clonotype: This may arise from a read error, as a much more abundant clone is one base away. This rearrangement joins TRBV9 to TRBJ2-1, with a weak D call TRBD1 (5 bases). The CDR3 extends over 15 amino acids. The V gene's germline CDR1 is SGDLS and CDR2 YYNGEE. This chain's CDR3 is CASGVGHTPVDEQFF. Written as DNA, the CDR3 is TGTGCCAGCGGCGTAGGACATACTCCAGTTGATGAGCAGTTCTTC.

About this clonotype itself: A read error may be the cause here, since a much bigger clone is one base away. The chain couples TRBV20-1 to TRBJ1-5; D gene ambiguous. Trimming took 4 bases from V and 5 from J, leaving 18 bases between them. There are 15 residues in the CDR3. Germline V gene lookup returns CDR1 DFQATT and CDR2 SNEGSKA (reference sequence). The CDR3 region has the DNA TGCAGTGCTACGAGCCATTCTGGAGTGGATCAGCCCCAGCATTTT. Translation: CSATSHSGVDQPQHF.

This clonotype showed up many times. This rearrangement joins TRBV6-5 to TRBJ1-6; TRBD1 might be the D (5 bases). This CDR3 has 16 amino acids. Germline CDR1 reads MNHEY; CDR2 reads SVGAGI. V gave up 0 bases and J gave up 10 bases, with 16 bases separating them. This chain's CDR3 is CASSYSRGWGSSPLHF. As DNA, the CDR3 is TGTGCCAGCAGTTACTCGAGGGGCTGGGGAAGCTCACCCCTCCACTTT.

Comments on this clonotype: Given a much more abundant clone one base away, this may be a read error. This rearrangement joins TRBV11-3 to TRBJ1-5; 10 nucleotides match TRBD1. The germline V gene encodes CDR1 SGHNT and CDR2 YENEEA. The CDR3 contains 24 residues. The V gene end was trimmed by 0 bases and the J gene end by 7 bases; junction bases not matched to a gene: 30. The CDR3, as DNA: TGTGCCAGCAGCTTAGATCGGGACAGGGGAGCGTGGTGCAGGGGGCAGGGGGCACGGCAGCCCCAGCATTTT. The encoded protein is CASSLDRDRGAWCRGQGARQPQHF.

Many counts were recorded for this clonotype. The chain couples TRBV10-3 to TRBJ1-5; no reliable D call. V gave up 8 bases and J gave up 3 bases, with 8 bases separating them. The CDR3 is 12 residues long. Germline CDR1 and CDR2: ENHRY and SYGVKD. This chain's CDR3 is CAISPNNQPQHF. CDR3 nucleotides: TGTGCCATCTCTCCCAACAATCAGCCCCAGCATTTT.

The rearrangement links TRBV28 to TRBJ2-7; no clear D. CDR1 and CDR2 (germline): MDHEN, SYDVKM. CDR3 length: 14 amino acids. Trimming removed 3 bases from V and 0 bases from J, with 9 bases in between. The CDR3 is CASSFPGVSYEQYF. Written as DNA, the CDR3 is TGTGCCAGCAGTTTCCCAGGCGTCTCCTACGAGCAGTACTTC.

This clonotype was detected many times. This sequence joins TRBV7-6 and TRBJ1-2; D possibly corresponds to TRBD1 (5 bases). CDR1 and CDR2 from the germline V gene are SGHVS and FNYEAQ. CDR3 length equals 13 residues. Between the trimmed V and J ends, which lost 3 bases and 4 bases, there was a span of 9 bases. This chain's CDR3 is CASSFGGGYGYTF. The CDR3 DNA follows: TGTGCCAGCAGCTTTGGGGGGGGCTATGGCTACACCTTC.

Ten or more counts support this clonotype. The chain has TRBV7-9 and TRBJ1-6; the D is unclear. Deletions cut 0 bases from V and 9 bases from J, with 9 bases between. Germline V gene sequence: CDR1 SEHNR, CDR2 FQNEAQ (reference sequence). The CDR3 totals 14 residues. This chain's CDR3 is CASSLALFTSPLHF. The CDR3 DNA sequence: TGTGCCAGCAGCTTAGCGTTGTTTACTTCACCCCTCCACTTT.

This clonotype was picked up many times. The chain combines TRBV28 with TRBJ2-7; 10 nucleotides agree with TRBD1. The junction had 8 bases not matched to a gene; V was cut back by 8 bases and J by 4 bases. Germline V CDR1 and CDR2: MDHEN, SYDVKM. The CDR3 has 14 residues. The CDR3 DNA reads TGTGCCAGCGAAAGGACAGGGGGTTATTACGAGCAGTACTTC. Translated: CASERTGGYYEQYF.

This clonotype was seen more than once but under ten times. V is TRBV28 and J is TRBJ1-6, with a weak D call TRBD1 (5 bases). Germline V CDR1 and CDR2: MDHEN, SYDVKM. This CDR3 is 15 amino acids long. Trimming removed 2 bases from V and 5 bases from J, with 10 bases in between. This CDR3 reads CASSLQGGNNSPLHF. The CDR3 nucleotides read TGTGCCAGCAGTTTACAGGGAGGGAATAATTCACCCCTCCACTTT. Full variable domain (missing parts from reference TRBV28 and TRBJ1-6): DVKVTQSSRYLVKRTGEKVFLECVQDMDHENMFWYRQDPGLGLRLIYFSYDVKMKEKGDIPEGYSVSREKKERFSLILESASTNQTSMYLCASSLQGGNNSPLHFGNGTRLTVT.

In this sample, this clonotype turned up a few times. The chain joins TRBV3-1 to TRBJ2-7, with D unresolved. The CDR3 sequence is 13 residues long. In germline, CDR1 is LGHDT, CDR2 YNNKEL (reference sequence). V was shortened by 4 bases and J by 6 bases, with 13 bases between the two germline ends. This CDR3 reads CASSPARFAEQYF. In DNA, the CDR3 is TGTGCCAGCAGCCCGGCTAGATTCGCCGAGCAGTACTTC.

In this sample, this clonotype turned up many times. CDR3 residues: CASSYGVEQYF. As DNA, the CDR3 is TGTGCCAGCAGTTATGGAGTGGAGCAGTACTTC. The V gene is TRBV6-5, the J gene TRBJ2-7, with D uncertain. The germline V gene encodes CDR1 MNHEY and CDR2 SVGAGI. The CDR3 runs to 11 residues. V dropped 3 bases and J dropped 7 bases, with 7 bases sitting between them.

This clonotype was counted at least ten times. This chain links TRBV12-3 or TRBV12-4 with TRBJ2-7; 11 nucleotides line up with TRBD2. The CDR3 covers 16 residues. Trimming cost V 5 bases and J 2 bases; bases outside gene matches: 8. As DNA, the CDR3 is TGTGCCAGCAGTCTCTCGACTAGCGGGGCGCCCTACGAGCAGTACTTC. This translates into CASSLSTSGAPYEQYF.

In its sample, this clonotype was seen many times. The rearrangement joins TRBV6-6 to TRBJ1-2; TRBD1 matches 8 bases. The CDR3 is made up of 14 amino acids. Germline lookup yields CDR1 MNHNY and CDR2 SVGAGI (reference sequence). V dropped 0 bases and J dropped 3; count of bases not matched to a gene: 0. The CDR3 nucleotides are TGTGCCAGCAGTTACTCGACAGGGGACTATGGCTACACCTTC. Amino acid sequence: CASSYSTGDYGYTF.

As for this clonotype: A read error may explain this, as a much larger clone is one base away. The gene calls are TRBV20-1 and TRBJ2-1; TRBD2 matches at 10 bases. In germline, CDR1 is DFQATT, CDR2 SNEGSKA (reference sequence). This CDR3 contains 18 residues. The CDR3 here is CGAQSGRAPRRSYNEQFF. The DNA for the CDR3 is TGCGGTGCTCAGAGCGGGAGGGCCCCTAGGCGCTCCTACAATGAGCAGTTCTTC.

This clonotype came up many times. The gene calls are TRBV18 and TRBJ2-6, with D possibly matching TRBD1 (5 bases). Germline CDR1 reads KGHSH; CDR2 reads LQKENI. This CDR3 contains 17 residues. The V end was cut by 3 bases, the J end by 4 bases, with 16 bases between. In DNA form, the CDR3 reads TGTGCCAGCTCACCCCAGGGATTGACAATGGGGGCCAACGTCCTGACTTTC. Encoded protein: CASSPQGLTMGANVLTF.

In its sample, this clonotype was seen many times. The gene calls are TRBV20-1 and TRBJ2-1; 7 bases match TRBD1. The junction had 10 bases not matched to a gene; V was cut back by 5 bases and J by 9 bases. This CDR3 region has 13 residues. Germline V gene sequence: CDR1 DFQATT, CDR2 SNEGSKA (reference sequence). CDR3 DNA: TGCAGTGCTGGAACAGGGGTAGCGATTGAGCAGTTCTTC. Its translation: CSAGTGVAIEQFF.

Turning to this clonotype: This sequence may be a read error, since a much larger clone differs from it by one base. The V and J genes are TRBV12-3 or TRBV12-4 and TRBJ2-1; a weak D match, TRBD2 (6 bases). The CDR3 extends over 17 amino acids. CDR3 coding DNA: TGTGCCAGCAGGCCAGCCCCTAGCGCTGACTCCTACAATGAGCAGCTCTTC. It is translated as CASRPAPSADSYNEQLF.

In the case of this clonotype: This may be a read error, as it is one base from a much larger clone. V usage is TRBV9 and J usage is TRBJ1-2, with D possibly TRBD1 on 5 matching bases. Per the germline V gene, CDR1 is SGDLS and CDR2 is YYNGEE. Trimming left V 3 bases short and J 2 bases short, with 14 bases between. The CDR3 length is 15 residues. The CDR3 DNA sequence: TGTGCCAGCAGCGCAATCGAGACAGTCAACTATGGCTACACCTTC. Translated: CASSAIETVNYGYTF.

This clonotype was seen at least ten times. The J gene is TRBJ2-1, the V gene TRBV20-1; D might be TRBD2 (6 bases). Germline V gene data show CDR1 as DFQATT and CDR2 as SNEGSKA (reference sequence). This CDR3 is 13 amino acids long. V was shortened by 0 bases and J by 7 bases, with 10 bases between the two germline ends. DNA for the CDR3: TGCAGTGCTAGAGATCTGGCGGGGAATGAGCAGTTCTTC. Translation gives CSARDLAGNEQFF.

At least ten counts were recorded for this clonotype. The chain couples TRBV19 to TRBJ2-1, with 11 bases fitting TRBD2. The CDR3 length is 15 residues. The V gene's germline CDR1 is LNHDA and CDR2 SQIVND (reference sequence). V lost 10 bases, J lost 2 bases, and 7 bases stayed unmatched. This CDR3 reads CATQGLAEPYNEQFF. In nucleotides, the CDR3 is TGTGCCACCCAGGGACTAGCGGAGCCCTACAATGAGCAGTTCTTC.

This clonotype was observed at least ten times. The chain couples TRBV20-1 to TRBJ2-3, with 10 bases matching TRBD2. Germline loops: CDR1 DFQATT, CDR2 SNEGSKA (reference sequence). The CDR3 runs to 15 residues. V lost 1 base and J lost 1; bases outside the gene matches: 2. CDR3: CSARGTSGRTDTQYF. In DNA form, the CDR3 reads TGCAGTGCTAGAGGGACTAGCGGACGCACAGATACGCAGTATTTT.

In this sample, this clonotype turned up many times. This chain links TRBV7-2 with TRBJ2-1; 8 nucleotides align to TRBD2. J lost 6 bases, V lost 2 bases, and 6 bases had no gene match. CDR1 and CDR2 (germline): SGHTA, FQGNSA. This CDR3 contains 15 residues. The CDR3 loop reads CASSLSGAGVNEQFF. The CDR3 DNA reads TGTGCCAGCAGCTTAAGTGGAGCGGGAGTCAATGAGCAGTTCTTC.

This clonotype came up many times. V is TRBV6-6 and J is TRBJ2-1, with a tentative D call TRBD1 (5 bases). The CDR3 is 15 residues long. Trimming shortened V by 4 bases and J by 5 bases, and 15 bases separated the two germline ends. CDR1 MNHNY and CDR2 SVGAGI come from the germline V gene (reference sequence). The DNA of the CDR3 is TGTGCCAGCAGTTTGAACGGGCGACAGAACAATGAGCAGTTCTTC. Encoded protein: CASSLNGRQNNEQFF.